The 31 T cell receptor beta chains listed next were all sequenced from one sample in a study of T cell changes during pregnancy in multiple sclerosis. Assay: immunoSEQ multiplex PCR; the TCRdb copy retains only in-frame clones and omits some. The sample consists of around 50,000 clones, 93% of them appearing once. Here the sequenced sample was CD8+ T cells from peripheral blood mononuclear cells, taken in the second trimester of pregnancy. The receptor set was obtained from a female donor with multiple sclerosis, enrolled in a pregnancy study.

The chain couples TRBV7-6 to TRBJ2-1; D might be TRBD2 (6 bases). Trimming removed 5 bases from V and 9 bases from J, with 14 bases in between. The CDR3 sequence is 13 residues long. CDR1 and CDR2 from the germline V gene are SGHVS and FNYEAQ. CDR3 region: CASSPRRDREQFF. The DNA of the CDR3 is TGTGCCAGCAGCCCTCGGAGGGACCGTGAGCAGTTCTTC.

The chain couples TRBV7-2 to TRBJ2-7, with 7 bases matching TRBD1. J gave up 2 bases and V 4 bases, and 11 bases lay outside the gene matches. Per the germline V gene, CDR1 is SGHTA and CDR2 is FQGNSA. CDR3 length: 16 residues. In nucleotides, the CDR3 is TGTGCCAGCAGCTCCGACAGGGAAGGTATAACCTACGAGCAGTACTTC. Translated, it gives CASSSDREGITYEQYF.

The V gene is TRBV12-5, the J gene TRBJ1-2; no firm D call. This CDR3 spans 13 amino acids. V lost 4 bases and J lost 6, with 12 bases in between. Germline V gene sequence: CDR1 LGHNT, CDR2 FRNRAP. CDR3: CASGSFEVNGYTF. Here the CDR3 DNA reads TGTGCTAGTGGTTCGTTTGAGGTTAATGGCTACACCTTC.

This clone appeared a single time. J is TRBJ2-1 and V is TRBV14, with a possible D match to TRBD1 (6 bases). Germline CDR1 is SGHDN and CDR2 is FVKESK. V was clipped by 0 bases and J by 7 bases, with 13 bases between them. CDR3 size: 15 residues. This CDR3 is CASSQDATGDNEQFF. The CDR3 DNA sequence: TGTGCCAGCAGCCAAGACGCGACAGGCGATAATGAGCAGTTCTTC.

The V call is TRBV7-2, the J call TRBJ1-6; 9 bases line up with TRBD1. CDR1 is SGHTA, CDR2 FQGNSA, per germline. V dropped 3 bases and J dropped 9; count of bases not matched to a gene: 12. The CDR3 extends over 17 amino acids. The CDR3 sequence: CASSLKRTGQGRSPLHF. CDR3 nucleotide sequence: TGTGCCAGCAGCTTGAAGCGTACAGGACAGGGGCGTTCACCCCTCCACTTT.

The gene calls are TRBV11-2 and TRBJ2-7; 12 nucleotides agree with TRBD2. The CDR3 has 15 residues. Trimming cost V 1 base and J 3 bases; bases outside gene matches: 1. Germline loops: CDR1 SGHAT, CDR2 FQNNGV. This chain's CDR3 is CASSLVLAGGYEQYF. CDR3 in DNA: TGTGCCAGCAGCTTAGTACTAGCGGGGGGCTACGAGCAGTACTTC.

The chain combines TRBV4-1 with TRBJ1-1; TRBD1 aligns across 9 bases. V lost 4 bases, J lost 4 bases, and 7 bases stayed unmatched. The CDR3 has 15 amino acids. Germline V gene lookup returns CDR1 MGHRA and CDR2 YSYEKL. In DNA, the CDR3 is TGCGCCAGCAGCCCCTCACAGGGGGCGATCACTGAAGCTTTCTTT. As protein: CASSPSQGAITEAFF.

Only one count was recorded for this clone. The V call is TRBV15, the J call TRBJ1-5; D not resolved. V was pared by 1 base and J by 1 base, with 8 bases between. CDR1 and CDR2 from the germline V gene are LNHNV and YYDKDF (reference sequence). This CDR3 is 15 amino acids long. CDR3 DNA: TGTGCCACCAGCAGAGCTGACGGGAGCAATCAGCCCCAGCATTTT. It yields the protein CATSRADGSNQPQHF.

The V call is TRBV4-1, the J call TRBJ2-1; D might be TRBD2 (7 bases). CDR1 MGHRA and CDR2 YSYEKL come from the germline V gene. V dropped 1 base and J dropped 5 bases, with 15 bases sitting between them. There are 16 residues in the CDR3. This CDR3 reads CASSQVGGAKHNEQFF. CDR3 coding DNA: TGCGCCAGCAGCCAAGTAGGGGGGGCAAAGCACAATGAGCAGTTCTTC.

The chain couples TRBV11-1 to TRBJ2-5; 7 nucleotides align to TRBD2. CDR1 is SGHAT, CDR2 FQDESV, per germline (reference sequence). J gave up 1 base and V 5 bases, and 7 bases lay outside the gene matches. CDR3 length: 15 residues. The CDR3 here is CASSLGGTFQETQYF. The DNA of the CDR3 is TGTGCCAGCAGCCTCGGGGGGACCTTCCAAGAGACCCAGTACTTC.

The chain's CDR3 is CASSSLSGELFF. The CDR3 coding sequence is TGTGCCAGCAGTTCGTTGTCCGGGGAGCTGTTTTTT. The chain links TRBV6-5 to TRBJ2-2, with D hard to call. The CDR3 sequence is 12 residues long. Trimming took 4 bases from V and 6 from J, leaving 6 bases between them. Looked up from germline, CDR1 is MNHEY and CDR2 is SVGAGI.

This chain joins TRBV6-1 and TRBJ2-1; 9 nucleotides match TRBD1. The CDR3 sequence is 15 residues long. V was clipped by 3 bases and J by 8 bases; unmatched bases: 8. Germline V gene data show CDR1 as MNHNS and CDR2 as SASEGT. CDR3 DNA sequence: TGTGCCAGCAGTGAGGGGGGTACAGGGGGCTATGAGCAGTTCTTC. Residues: CASSEGGTGGYEQFF.

This clone appeared once. The rearrangement uses TRBV7-2 and TRBJ2-7, with 9 bases matching TRBD2. The J segment lost 6 bases and the V segment lost 3 bases, leaving 15 bases of the junction unmatched. The CDR3 consists of 17 residues. Germline V gene sequence: CDR1 SGHTA, CDR2 FQGNSA. In DNA form, the CDR3 reads TGTGCCAGCAGCTTCTGGCTAGCGGGGACATACGGGGGCGAGCAGTACTTC. As protein: CASSFWLAGTYGGEQYF.

The chain is built from TRBV5-1 and TRBJ2-1, with TRBD2 identical over 11 bases. Germline CDR1 and CDR2: SGHRS and YFSETQ. This CDR3 has 17 residues. Trimming cost V 4 bases and J 0 bases; bases outside gene matches: 6. The chain's CDR3 is CASSPWGTSGSYNEQFF. CDR3 nucleotides: TGCGCCAGCAGCCCATGGGGGACTAGCGGCTCCTACAATGAGCAGTTCTTC.

J is TRBJ1-1 and V is TRBV7-9; unclear D gene. The CDR3 has 14 residues. Germline V CDR1 and CDR2: SEHNR, FQNEAQ (reference sequence). Trimming took off 1 base at V and 1 base at J, with 7 bases between the two ends. CDR3 sequence (DNA): TGTGCCAGCAGCTTAGGACGGGGGAACACTGAAGCTTTCTTT. Amino acid sequence: CASSLGRGNTEAFF.

This chain connects TRBV9 to TRBJ2-7, with 7 bases aligning to TRBD1. With V trimmed by 4 bases and J by 6 bases, 10 bases remained unmatched. This CDR3 is 14 amino acids long. Germline assignment: CDR1 SGDLS and CDR2 YYNGEE. This CDR3 reads CASSNRDSRSEQYF. CDR3 DNA: TGTGCCAGCAGCAACCGGGACAGCCGCAGCGAGCAGTACTTC.

The chain carries TRBV5-1 and TRBJ1-4; 7 bases are shared with TRBD1. The germline V gene has CDR1 SGHRS and CDR2 YFSETQ. Trimming cost V 0 bases and J 7 bases; bases outside gene matches: 9. This CDR3 has 16 amino acids. The CDR3 sequence is CASSLGETTGLEKLFF. As DNA, the CDR3 is TGCGCCAGCAGCTTGGGGGAAACGACAGGGCTTGAAAAACTGTTTTTT.

V and J are TRBV10-3 and TRBJ2-1; 11 positions match TRBD2. The CDR3 loop spans 13 amino acids. Losses at the gene ends were 8 bases for V and 7 bases for J; bases not matched to a gene: 4. Germline V CDR1 and CDR2: ENHRY, SYGVKD. The CDR3 loop is CAIEGLAANEQFF. The CDR3 DNA reads as TGTGCCATCGAGGGACTAGCGGCGAATGAGCAGTTCTTC.

The chain carries TRBV28 and TRBJ2-6; D not resolved. The V end was cut by 5 bases, the J end by 0 bases, with 8 bases between. CDR1 and CDR2 from the germline V gene are MDHEN and SYDVKM. CDR3 size: 15 residues. The CDR3 DNA follows: TGTGCCAGCAGTCCTCTTCTCTCTGGGGCCAACGTCCTGACTTTC. This translates into CASSPLLSGANVLTF.

The chain links TRBV4-1 to TRBJ1-1; D is uncertain. CDR1 is MGHRA, CDR2 YSYEKL, per germline. V lost 0 bases, J lost 1 base, and 12 bases lay in between. This CDR3 is built from 16 residues. This CDR3 reads CASSQDFGRPNTEAFF. The CDR3 nucleotides read TGCGCCAGCAGCCAAGATTTTGGCCGCCCGAACACTGAAGCTTTCTTT.

The chain employs TRBV11-2 and TRBJ2-7; tentative D call: TRBD2 (6 bases). V dropped 0 bases and J dropped 4 bases, with 10 bases sitting between them. The CDR3 loop spans 14 amino acids. Germline values: CDR1 SGHAT, CDR2 FQNNGV. CDR3 residues: CASSLDQGRYEQYF. The CDR3 DNA follows: TGTGCCAGCAGCTTAGATCAAGGGAGGTACGAGCAGTACTTC. The full variable domain, in which reference TRBV11-2 and TRBJ2-7 provide the parts outside the CDR3, is EAGVAQSPRYKIIEKRQSVAFWCNPISGHATLYWYQQILGQGPKLLIQFQNNGVVDDSQLPKDRFSAERLKGVDSTLKIQPAKLEDSAVYLCASSLDQGRYEQYFGPGTRLTVT.

V usage is TRBV6-5 and J usage is TRBJ2-1, with D uncertain. V was clipped by 0 bases and J by 3 bases, with 6 bases between them. The CDR3 has 14 residues. The germline gives CDR1 MNHEY, CDR2 SVGAGI. The CDR3 coding sequence is TGTGCCAGCAGTTACTCGGCTAGCTACAATGAGCAGTTCTTC. It encodes CASSYSASYNEQFF.

CDR3 bases: TGTGCCAGCAGTGAACTAGCGGGGGGGAGCTCCTACAATGAGCAGTTCTTC. Translating gives CASSELAGGSSYNEQFF. The V gene is TRBV2, the J gene TRBJ2-1; 12 positions agree with TRBD2. CDR1 is SNHLY, CDR2 FYNNEI, per germline. The CDR3 is 17 residues long. V lost 2 bases, J lost 0 bases, and 2 bases stayed unmatched.

This rearrangement joins TRBV4-3 to TRBJ2-5; D not certain. Germline V gene data show CDR1 as LGHNA and CDR2 as YSLEER. V lost 0 bases and J lost 5, with 16 bases in between. CDR3 length: 16 amino acids. DNA of the CDR3: TGCGCCAGCAGCCAAGATGAAGTCCGGAAGGAGGAGACCCAGTACTTC. Its translation: CASSQDEVRKEETQYF.

The CDR3 bases are TGTGCCAGCAGTCCGGGACTAGCCCCAGAGCATGAGCAGTTCTTC. Translating gives CASSPGLAPEHEQFF. The V gene is TRBV27, the J gene TRBJ2-1; 9 bases are a match to TRBD2. Germline values: CDR1 MNHEY, CDR2 SMNVEV (reference sequence). This CDR3 comprises 15 residues. The J segment lost 8 bases and the V segment lost 5 bases, leaving 10 bases of the junction unmatched.

The J gene is TRBJ2-3, the V gene TRBV6-6; perhaps TRBD1 as D (6 bases). Trimming took off 5 bases at V and 2 bases at J, with 17 bases between the two ends. The CDR3 is made up of 16 amino acids. Germline V gives CDR1 MNHNY, CDR2 SVGAGI (reference sequence). The DNA of the CDR3 is TGTGCCAGCAGTAAGGAGGACAGCTCCGACACAGATACGCAGTATTTT. As protein: CASSKEDSSDTDTQYF.

CDR3 in DNA: TGTGCCAGCAGCTTAAGCACAGTCCTGTACCAAGAGACCCAGTACTTC. It codes for CASSLSTVLYQETQYF. This rearrangement joins TRBV11-2 to TRBJ2-5; no clear D gene. Germline loops: CDR1 SGHAT, CDR2 FQNNGV. V lost 2 bases and J lost 0, with 13 bases in between. The CDR3 has 16 amino acids. Variable domain in full (rest from reference TRBV11-2 and TRBJ2-5): EAGVAQSPRYKIIEKRQSVAFWCNPISGHATLYWYQQILGQGPKLLIQFQNNGVVDDSQLPKDRFSAERLKGVDSTLKIQPAKLEDSAVYLCASSLSTVLYQETQYFGPGTRLLVL.

This chain links TRBV19 with TRBJ2-7; 8 nucleotides agree with TRBD2. The CDR3 loop spans 14 amino acids. The junction had 4 bases not matched to a gene; V was cut back by 6 bases and J by 0 bases. The germline gives CDR1 LNHDA, CDR2 SQIVND (reference sequence). The CDR3 is CASSPAGGSYEQYF. The CDR3 bases are TGTGCCAGTAGCCCGGCGGGGGGCTCCTACGAGCAGTACTTC.

This sequence joins TRBV27 and TRBJ2-7; 12 nucleotides line up with TRBD2. This CDR3 spans 15 amino acids. Trimming at V came to 8 bases and at J to 4 bases, leaving 9 bases not matched to a gene. Germline CDR1 is MNHEY and CDR2 is SMNVEV (reference sequence). The CDR3 is CASQILAGGRYEQYF. CDR3 coding DNA: TGTGCCAGCCAAATACTAGCGGGAGGCCGGTACGAGCAGTACTTC.

This chain connects TRBV5-1 to TRBJ2-1; D uncertain. The CDR3 loop spans 11 amino acids. V was cut by 5 bases and J by 6 bases, with 6 bases left in between. Germline loops: CDR1 SGHRS, CDR2 YFSETQ. The CDR3 loop is CASSLANEQFF. DNA for the CDR3: TGCGCCAGCAGTCTGGCCAATGAGCAGTTCTTC.

The table lists this clone with a count of one. V and J are TRBV29-1 and TRBJ2-1; D may be TRBD1 (5 bases). The CDR3 sequence is 13 residues long. The V end lost 4 bases, the J end lost 5 bases, and 12 bases lay between the germline ends. Germline CDR1 and CDR2: SQVTM and ANQGSEA. The CDR3 spells CSVVQGLHNEQFF. The DNA of the CDR3 is TGCAGCGTTGTGCAGGGCCTCCACAATGAGCAGTTCTTC.